Listed below are T cell receptor beta chains from one sample, sequenced in a study of blood T cell repertoires in COVID-19. Repertoires were generated with immunoSEQ multiplex PCR, while TCRdb's copy carries only in-frame clones and drops some. The sample includes 150,000 to 200,000 clones, 81% of them seen just once. The sequenced sample consisted of peripheral blood. These TCRs come from a man aged 60 to 75 with active or convalescent COVID-19. CDR3s include the opening cysteine and the closing phenylalanine or tryptophan. A D gene is named only where the DNA matches it firmly. Some rows mark clone size as missing; the rest say once, few, many or name a class of expanded clone.

V gene: TRBV11-2
clone size: NA
D gene: NA
J gene: TRBJ2-2
CDR3 DNA: TGTGCCAGCAGCTTAGGCGCAACCATGAACACCGGGGAGCTGTTTTTT
CDR3 protein: CASSLGATMNTGELFF

V gene: TRBV19
clone size: NA
D gene: NA
J gene: TRBJ2-7
CDR3 DNA: TGTGCCAGTAGTCGGGACACCTACGAGCAGTACTTC
CDR3 protein: CASSRDTYEQYF

V gene: TRBV3-1/TRBV3-2
clone size: NA
D gene: NA
J gene: TRBJ2-7
CDR3 DNA: TGTGCCAGCAGCCCCCGATCAGTGGGGCAGCCCGGCGAGCAGTACTTC
CDR3 protein: CASSPRSVGQPGEQYF

V gene: TRBV6-2/TRBV6-3
clone size: NA
D gene: TRBD2
J gene: TRBJ2-3
CDR3 DNA: TGTGCCAGCAGTGGGTCGTCTAGCGGGAGCACAGATACGCAGTATTTT
CDR3 protein: CASSGSSSGSTDTQYF

V gene: TRBV19
clone size: NA
D gene: TRBD1
J gene: TRBJ2-7
CDR3 DNA: TGTGCCAGTAGCTACTCGGGACAGGGCCGGTACGAGCAGTACTTC
CDR3 protein: CASSYSGQGRYEQYF

V gene: TRBV5-1
clone size: NA
D gene: TRBD1
J gene: TRBJ2-7
CDR3 DNA: TGCGCCAGCAGCGGACAGGGAGATGAGTCCTACGAGCAGTACTTC
CDR3 protein: CASSGQGDESYEQYF

V gene: TRBV6-5
clone size: NA
D gene: NA
J gene: TRBJ1-3
CDR3 DNA: TGTGCCAGCAGTTCACAGGGAAACACCATATATTTT
CDR3 protein: CASSSQGNTIYF

V gene: TRBV4-2
clone size: once
D gene: TRBD1
J gene: TRBJ2-5
CDR3 DNA: TGTGCCAGCAGCCCAACAGGGGGAGGTGGAGAGACCCAGTACTTC
CDR3 protein: CASSPTGGGGETQYF

V gene: TRBV3-1/TRBV3-2
clone size: NA
D gene: TRBD1
J gene: TRBJ1-2
CDR3 DNA: TGTGCCAGCAGCCCACCCGACAGGGGTGGCAACTATGGCTACACCTTC
CDR3 protein: CASSPPDRGGNYGYTF

V gene: TRBV10-3
clone size: NA
D gene: TRBD2
J gene: TRBJ2-1
CDR3 DNA: TGTGCCATCAGTGTTCTAGCGGCTAGGGGTGAGCAGTTCTTC
CDR3 protein: CAISVLAARGEQFF

V gene: TRBV5-1
clone size: NA
D gene: NA
J gene: TRBJ2-7
CDR3 DNA: TGCGCCAGCAGCTTTGTGGAGAGCTCCTACGAGCAGTACTTC
CDR3 protein: CASSFVESSYEQYF

V gene: TRBV7-9
clone size: NA
D gene: TRBD1
J gene: TRBJ1-1
CDR3 DNA: TGTGCCAGCAGCTGGGGGACAGGCCTTAGCACTGAAGCTTTCTTT
CDR3 protein: CASSWGTGLSTEAFF

V gene: TRBV28
clone size: NA
D gene: NA
J gene: TRBJ2-4
CDR3 DNA: TGTGCCAGCAGTACCCCATTGGAGGGAGTATATTCCAAAAACATTCAGTACTTC
CDR3 protein: CASSTPLEGVYSKNIQYF

V gene: TRBV24-1
clone size: NA
D gene: TRBD1
J gene: TRBJ2-2
CDR3 DNA: TGTGCCACCAGTGATAGCGCCGGGACAGGGGGGAGCACCGGGGAGCTGTTTTTT
CDR3 protein: CATSDSAGTGGSTGELFF

V gene: TRBV20-1
clone size: once
D gene: NA
J gene: TRBJ2-1
CDR3 DNA: TGCAGTGCTAGAGAATCGCAGGAGCAGTTCTTC
CDR3 protein: CSARESQEQFF

V gene: TRBV15
clone size: NA
D gene: NA
J gene: TRBJ1-5
CDR3 DNA: TGTGCCACCAGCAGAGTGTCGAGTAACAGGGAAGTCCAGCCCCAGCATTTT
CDR3 protein: CATSRVSSNREVQPQHF

V gene: TRBV14
clone size: NA
D gene: NA
J gene: TRBJ2-1
CDR3 DNA: TGTGCCAGCAGCCAATTGCGGGGTTCGAGCTCCTACAATGAGCAGTTCTTC
CDR3 protein: CASSQLRGSSSYNEQFF

V gene: TRBV6-2/TRBV6-3
clone size: NA
D gene: TRBD2
J gene: TRBJ2-1
CDR3 DNA: TGTGCCAGCAGTCGGACTAGCGGGAATACCTACAATGAGCAGTTCTTC
CDR3 protein: CASSRTSGNTYNEQFF

V gene: TRBV19
clone size: once
D gene: TRBD1
J gene: TRBJ1-2
CDR3 DNA: TGTGCCAGTAGTTCACAGGGGGCGCCGGACTATGGCTACACCTTC
CDR3 protein: CASSSQGAPDYGYTF

V gene: TRBV19
clone size: once
D gene: NA
J gene: TRBJ1-1
CDR3 DNA: TGTGCCAGTAGTACCCAGGTGGGTGGCACTGAAGCTTTCTTT
CDR3 protein: CASSTQVGGTEAFF

V gene: TRBV28
clone size: once
D gene: TRBD2
J gene: TRBJ2-5
CDR3 DNA: TGTGCCAGCAGTTTGGGGGGGCAAGAGACCCAGTACTTC
CDR3 protein: CASSLGGQETQYF

V gene: TRBV3-1/TRBV3-2
clone size: NA
D gene: TRBD2
J gene: TRBJ2-3
CDR3 DNA: TGTGCCAGCAGCCGACGACAGACTAGCGGGGGGGCCACAGATACGCAGTATTTT
CDR3 protein: CASSRRQTSGGATDTQYF

V gene: TRBV5-4
clone size: NA
D gene: TRBD1
J gene: TRBJ1-2
CDR3 DNA: TGTGCCAGCAGCCCTCTGGACAGGGGGCATGGCTACACCTTC
CDR3 protein: CASSPLDRGHGYTF

V gene: TRBV6-5
clone size: NA
D gene: TRBD1
J gene: TRBJ2-1
CDR3 DNA: TGTGCCAGCAGACCGGGACAGAGCTCCTACAATGAGCAGTTCTTC
CDR3 protein: CASRPGQSSYNEQFF

V gene: TRBV24-1
clone size: NA
D gene: TRBD1
J gene: TRBJ2-3
CDR3 DNA: TGTGCCACCCAAGGGGACAGGGGGTCAGATACGCAGTATTTT
CDR3 protein: CATQGDRGSDTQYF

V gene: TRBV3-1/TRBV3-2
clone size: NA
D gene: TRBD1
J gene: TRBJ2-7
CDR3 DNA: TGTGCCAGCAGCCCCCGGACAGGGGAGCAGTACTTC
CDR3 protein: CASSPRTGEQYF

V gene: TRBV7-8
clone size: NA
D gene: NA
J gene: TRBJ2-3
CDR3 DNA: TGTGCCAGCAGCTTCACCAGGACACGCACAGATACGCAGTATTTT
CDR3 protein: CASSFTRTRTDTQYF

V gene: TRBV9
clone size: NA
D gene: TRBD2
J gene: TRBJ2-1
CDR3 DNA: TGTGCCAGCACCTCTACTAGCGGGAGTTTCAATGAGCAGTTCTTC
CDR3 protein: CASTSTSGSFNEQFF

V gene: TRBV7-2
clone size: NA
D gene: TRBD1
J gene: TRBJ2-2
CDR3 DNA: TGTGCCAGCAGCCGGGGACAGTTGAACACCGGGGAGCTGTTTTTT
CDR3 protein: CASSRGQLNTGELFF

V gene: TRBV9
clone size: few
D gene: TRBD1
J gene: TRBJ1-6
CDR3 DNA: TGTGCCAGCAGCGTAGGACAGGGGAATTCACCCCTCCACTTT
CDR3 protein: CASSVGQGNSPLHF

V gene: TRBV6-5
clone size: NA
D gene: NA
J gene: TRBJ2-6
CDR3 DNA: TGTGCCAGCACCACTGGGGCCAACGTCCTGACTTTC
CDR3 protein: CASTTGANVLTF

V gene: TRBV6-1
clone size: once
D gene: TRBD1
J gene: TRBJ1-2
CDR3 DNA: TGTGCCAGCAGTGAAAGGCCCCCCGGGACAGGGGTCGGCAACTATGGCTACACCTTC
CDR3 protein: CASSERPPGTGVGNYGYTF

V gene: TRBV4-2
clone size: NA
D gene: TRBD2
J gene: TRBJ2-2
CDR3 DNA: TGTGCCAGCAGCCAAGGTGGGGGGCCCCGACTAGCGGGGCCGAACACCGGGGAGCTGTTTTTT
CDR3 protein: CASSQGGGPRLAGPNTGELFF

V gene: TRBV7-3
clone size: few
D gene: NA
J gene: TRBJ2-7
CDR3 DNA: TGTGCCAGCAGCTCGGGACAACTAACAGAGCAGTACTTC
CDR3 protein: CASSSGQLTEQYF

V gene: TRBV5-8
clone size: NA
D gene: TRBD2
J gene: TRBJ2-4
CDR3 DNA: TGTGCCAGCAGCTTGGCAGCGGGAGGGCAGAACATTCAGTACTTC
CDR3 protein: CASSLAAGGQNIQYF

V gene: TRBV6-1
clone size: NA
D gene: NA
J gene: TRBJ2-7
CDR3 DNA: TGTGCCAGCAGTTCTTACAGGGAAGGCTACGAGCAGTACTTC
CDR3 protein: CASSSYREGYEQYF

V gene: TRBV19
clone size: NA
D gene: TRBD1
J gene: TRBJ1-1
CDR3 DNA: TGTGCCAGTAGTCCCGGGACAGGGCTTGCCACTGAAGCTTTCTTT
CDR3 protein: CASSPGTGLATEAFF

V gene: TRBV6-2/TRBV6-3
clone size: NA
D gene: NA
J gene: TRBJ2-3
CDR3 DNA: TGTGCCAGCAGCTCTTTGGCTAGCACAGATACGCAGTATTTT
CDR3 protein: CASSSLASTDTQYF

V gene: TRBV19
clone size: few
D gene: TRBD2
J gene: TRBJ2-7
CDR3 DNA: TGTGCCAGTAGTCTCCTAGCGGGAGGGCCCCACGAGCAGTACTTC
CDR3 protein: CASSLLAGGPHEQYF

V gene: TRBV6-1
clone size: few
D gene: TRBD1
J gene: TRBJ2-2
CDR3 DNA: TGTGCCAGCAGTGACACGCATGGACAGGGTGTGGCTGGGGAGCTGTTTTTT
CDR3 protein: CASSDTHGQGVAGELFF

V gene: TRBV7-2
clone size: NA
D gene: TRBD1
J gene: TRBJ1-3
CDR3 DNA: TGTGCCAGCAGCCCTCGGACAGGGGCGATTATTGGAAACACCATATATTTT
CDR3 protein: CASSPRTGAIIGNTIYF

V gene: TRBV18
clone size: NA
D gene: NA
J gene: TRBJ2-2
CDR3 DNA: TGTGCCAGCTCACCTCTTCGGGATACCGGGGAGCTGTTTTTT
CDR3 protein: CASSPLRDTGELFF

V gene: TRBV6-5
clone size: few
D gene: TRBD1
J gene: TRBJ2-7
CDR3 DNA: TGTGCCAGCAACCGGGACAGGGGGCCCTACGAGCAGTACTTC
CDR3 protein: CASNRDRGPYEQYF

V gene: TRBV11-2
clone size: few
D gene: NA
J gene: TRBJ1-6
CDR3 DNA: TGTGCCAGCAGCTCCGACTCAAACTCCTATAATTCACCCCTCCACTTT
CDR3 protein: CASSSDSNSYNSPLHF

V gene: TRBV11-2
clone size: NA
D gene: TRBD2
J gene: TRBJ2-1
CDR3 DNA: TGTGCCAGCAGCCCGCGACTAGCGGGAGTCTGGAATGAGCAGTTCTTC
CDR3 protein: CASSPRLAGVWNEQFF

V gene: TRBV7-9
clone size: NA
D gene: NA
J gene: TRBJ2-7
CDR3 DNA: TGTGCCAGCAGCTTAAGTGGGGGGTTCGACGAGCAGTACTTC
CDR3 protein: CASSLSGGFDEQYF

V gene: TRBV24-1
clone size: NA
D gene: NA
J gene: TRBJ2-1
CDR3 DNA: TGTGCCACCAGTGAGGCCCCAAATGAGCAGTTCTTC
CDR3 protein: CATSEAPNEQFF

V gene: TRBV18
clone size: NA
D gene: NA
J gene: TRBJ2-1
CDR3 DNA: TGTGCCAGCTCCCTTAGCAGAGACAATGAGCAGTTCTTC
CDR3 protein: CASSLSRDNEQFF

V gene: TRBV5-6
clone size: few
D gene: TRBD1
J gene: TRBJ2-7
CDR3 DNA: TGTGCCCTACAGGGGGGCGAGCAGTACTTC
CDR3 protein: CALQGGEQYF

V gene: TRBV3-1/TRBV3-2
clone size: NA
D gene: NA
J gene: TRBJ2-7
CDR3 DNA: TGTGCCAGCAGCCAAGGCGGCTCCAGTCGAGCCTACGAGCAGTACTTC
CDR3 protein: CASSQGGSSRAYEQYF

V gene: TRBV6-1
clone size: NA
D gene: NA
J gene: TRBJ2-7
CDR3 DNA: TGTGCCAGCAGTGAAAGGGAAGGACTCCAGCAGTACTTC
CDR3 protein: CASSEREGLQQYF

V gene: TRBV19
clone size: many
D gene: NA
J gene: TRBJ2-7
CDR3 DNA: TGTGCCAGTAGTCTGAGGGGGGGACCTACCTACGAGCAGTACTTC
CDR3 protein: CASSLRGGPTYEQYF

V gene: TRBV28
clone size: NA
D gene: TRBD2
J gene: TRBJ2-1
CDR3 DNA: TGTGCCAGCAAAGGCGGGGGAAACAATGAGCAGTTCTTC
CDR3 protein: CASKGGGNNEQFF